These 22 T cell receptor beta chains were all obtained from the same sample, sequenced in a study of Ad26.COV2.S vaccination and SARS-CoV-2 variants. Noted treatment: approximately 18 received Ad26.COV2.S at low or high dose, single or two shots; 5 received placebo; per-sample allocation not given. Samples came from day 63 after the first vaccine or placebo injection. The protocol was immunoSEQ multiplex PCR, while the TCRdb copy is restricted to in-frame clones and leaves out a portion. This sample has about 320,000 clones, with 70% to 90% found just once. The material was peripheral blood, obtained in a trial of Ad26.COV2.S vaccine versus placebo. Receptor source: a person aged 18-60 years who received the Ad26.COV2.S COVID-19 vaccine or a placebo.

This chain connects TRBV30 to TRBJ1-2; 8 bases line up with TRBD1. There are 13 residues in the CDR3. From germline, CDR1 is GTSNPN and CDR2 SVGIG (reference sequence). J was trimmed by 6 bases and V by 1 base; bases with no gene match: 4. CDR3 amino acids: CAWSEGQGDGYTF. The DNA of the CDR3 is TGTGCCTGGAGTGAAGGACAGGGTGATGGCTACACCTTC.

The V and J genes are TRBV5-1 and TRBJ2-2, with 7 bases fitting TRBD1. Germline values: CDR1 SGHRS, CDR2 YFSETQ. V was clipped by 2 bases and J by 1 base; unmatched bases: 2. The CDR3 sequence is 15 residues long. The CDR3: CASSFRTGNTGELFF. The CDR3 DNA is TGCGCCAGCAGCTTTAGGACAGGGAACACCGGGGAGCTGTTTTTT.

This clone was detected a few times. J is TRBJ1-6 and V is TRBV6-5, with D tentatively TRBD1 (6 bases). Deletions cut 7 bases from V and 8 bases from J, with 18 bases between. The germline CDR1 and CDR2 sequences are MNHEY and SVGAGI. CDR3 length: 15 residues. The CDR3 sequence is CASTRQASWYSPLHF. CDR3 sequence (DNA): TGTGCCAGCACCCGACAGGCGTCTTGGTATTCACCCCTCCACTTT.

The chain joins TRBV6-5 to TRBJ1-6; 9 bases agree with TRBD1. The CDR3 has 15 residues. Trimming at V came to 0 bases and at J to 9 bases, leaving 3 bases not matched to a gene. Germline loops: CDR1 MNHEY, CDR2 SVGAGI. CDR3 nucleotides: TGTGCCAGCAGTTACTCGGGACAGGGTCGTTCACCCCTCCACTTT. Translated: CASSYSGQGRSPLHF.

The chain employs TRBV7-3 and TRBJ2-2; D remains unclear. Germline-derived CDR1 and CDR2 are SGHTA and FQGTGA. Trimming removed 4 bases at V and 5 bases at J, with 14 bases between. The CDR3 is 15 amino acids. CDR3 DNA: TGTGCCAGCAGCTCATTAGGACCTGGGACCGGGGAGCTGTTTTTT. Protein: CASSSLGPGTGELFF.

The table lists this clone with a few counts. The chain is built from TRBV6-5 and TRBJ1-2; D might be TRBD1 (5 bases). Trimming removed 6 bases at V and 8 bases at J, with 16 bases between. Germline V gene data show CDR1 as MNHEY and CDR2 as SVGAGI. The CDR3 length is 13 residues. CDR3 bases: TGTGCCAGCAGCCCCGACAGCCGGGGGGGCTACACCTTC. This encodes CASSPDSRGGYTF.

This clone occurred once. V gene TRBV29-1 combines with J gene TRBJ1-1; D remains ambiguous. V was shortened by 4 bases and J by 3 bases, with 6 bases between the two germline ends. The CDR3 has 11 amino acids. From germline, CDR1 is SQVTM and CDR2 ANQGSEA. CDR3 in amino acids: CSVVWDTEAFF. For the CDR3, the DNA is TGCAGCGTTGTCTGGGACACTGAAGCTTTCTTT.

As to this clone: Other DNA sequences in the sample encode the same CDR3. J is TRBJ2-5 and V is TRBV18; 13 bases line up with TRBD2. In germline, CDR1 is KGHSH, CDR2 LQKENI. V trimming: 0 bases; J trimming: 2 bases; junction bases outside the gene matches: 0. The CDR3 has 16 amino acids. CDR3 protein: CASSPPGLAGQETQYF. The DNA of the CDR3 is TGTGCCAGCTCACCACCGGGACTAGCGGGACAAGAGACCCAGTACTTC. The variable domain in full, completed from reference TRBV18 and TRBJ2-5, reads NAGVMQNPRHLVRRRGQEARLRCSPMKGHSHVYWYRQLPEEGLKFMVYLQKENIIDESGMPKERFSAEFPKEGPSILRIQQVVRGDSAAYFCASSPPGLAGQETQYFGPGTRLLVL.

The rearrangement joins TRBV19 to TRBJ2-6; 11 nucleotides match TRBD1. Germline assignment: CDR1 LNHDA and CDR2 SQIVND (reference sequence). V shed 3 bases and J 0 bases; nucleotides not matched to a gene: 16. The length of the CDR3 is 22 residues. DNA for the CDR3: TGTGCCAGTAGTATCCGATTAGGACAGGGGGCGCCCCTTACCTCTGGGGCCAACGTCCTGACTTTC. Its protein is CASSIRLGQGAPLTSGANVLTF.

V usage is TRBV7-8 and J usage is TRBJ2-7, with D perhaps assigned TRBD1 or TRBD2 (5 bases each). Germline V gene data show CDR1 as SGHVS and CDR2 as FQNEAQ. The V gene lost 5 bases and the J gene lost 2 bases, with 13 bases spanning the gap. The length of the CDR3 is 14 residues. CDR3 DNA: TGTGCCAGCAGCCTACGGCAGGGAGCCTACGAGCAGTACTTC. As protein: CASSLRQGAYEQYF.

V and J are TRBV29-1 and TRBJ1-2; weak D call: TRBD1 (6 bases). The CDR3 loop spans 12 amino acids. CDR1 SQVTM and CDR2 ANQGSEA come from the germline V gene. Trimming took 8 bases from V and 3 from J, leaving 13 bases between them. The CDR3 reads CSTSDRHYGYTF. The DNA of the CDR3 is TGCAGCACCTCGGACAGACACTATGGCTACACCTTC.

The DNA for the CDR3 is TGTGCCAGCAGCCAGGCCCGGGACAGCCGCTATAGCAATCAGCCCCAGCATTTT. This codes for CASSQARDSRYSNQPQHF. V gene TRBV5-6 combines with J gene TRBJ1-5; 7 nucleotides match TRBD1. J lost 0 bases, V lost 4 bases, and 13 bases had no gene match. The germline V gene encodes CDR1 SGHDT and CDR2 YYEEEE. The CDR3 is 18 amino acids.

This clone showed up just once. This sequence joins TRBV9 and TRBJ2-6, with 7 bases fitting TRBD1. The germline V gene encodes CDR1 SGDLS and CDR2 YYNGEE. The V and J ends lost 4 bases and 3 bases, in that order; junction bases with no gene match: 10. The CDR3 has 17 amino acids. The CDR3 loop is CASSPQTGLRGANVLTF. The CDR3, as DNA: TGTGCCAGCAGCCCTCAGACAGGGTTGCGTGGGGCCAACGTCCTGACTTTC. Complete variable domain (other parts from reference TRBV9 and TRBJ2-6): DSGVTQTPKHLITATGQRVTLRCSPRSGDLSVYWYQQSLDQGLQFLIQYYNGEERAKGNILERFSAQQFPDLHSELNLSSLELGDSALYFCASSPQTGLRGANVLTFGAGSRLTVL.

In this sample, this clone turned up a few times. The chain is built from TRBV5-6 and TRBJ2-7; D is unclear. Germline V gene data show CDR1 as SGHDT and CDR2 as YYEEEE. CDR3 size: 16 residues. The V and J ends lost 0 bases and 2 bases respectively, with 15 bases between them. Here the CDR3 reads CASSLELTRKTYEQYF. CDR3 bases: TGTGCCAGCAGCTTGGAACTGACCCGTAAGACCTACGAGCAGTACTTC.

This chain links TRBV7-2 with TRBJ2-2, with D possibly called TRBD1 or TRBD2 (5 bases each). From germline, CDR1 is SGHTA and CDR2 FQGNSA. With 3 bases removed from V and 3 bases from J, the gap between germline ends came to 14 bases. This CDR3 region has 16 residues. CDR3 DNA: TGTGCCAGCAGCTTCATAGGGTGGGGGTACACCGGGGAGCTGTTTTTT. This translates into CASSFIGWGYTGELFF. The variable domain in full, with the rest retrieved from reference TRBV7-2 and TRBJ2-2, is GAGVSQSPSNKVTEKGKDVELRCDPISGHTALYWYRQSLGQGLEFLIYFQGNSAPDKSGLPSDRFSAERTGGSVSTLTIQRTQQEDSAVYLCASSFIGWGYTGELFFGEGSRLTVL.

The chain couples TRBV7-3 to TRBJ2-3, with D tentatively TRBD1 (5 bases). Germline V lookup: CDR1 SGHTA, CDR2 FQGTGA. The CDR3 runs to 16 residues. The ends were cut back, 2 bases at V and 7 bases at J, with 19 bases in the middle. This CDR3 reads CASSLWSPGLVHTQYF. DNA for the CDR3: TGTGCCAGCAGCTTATGGTCTCCAGGGTTGGTCCATACGCAGTATTTT.

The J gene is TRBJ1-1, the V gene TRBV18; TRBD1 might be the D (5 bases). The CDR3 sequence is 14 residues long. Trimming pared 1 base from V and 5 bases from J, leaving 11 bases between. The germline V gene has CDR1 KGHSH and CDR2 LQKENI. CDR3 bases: TGTGCCAGCTCACCACAGACCCAGGGTACTGAAGCTTTCTTT. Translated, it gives CASSPQTQGTEAFF.

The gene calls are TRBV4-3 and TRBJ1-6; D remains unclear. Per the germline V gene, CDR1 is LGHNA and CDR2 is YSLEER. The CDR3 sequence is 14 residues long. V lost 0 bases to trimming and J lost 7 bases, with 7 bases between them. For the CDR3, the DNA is TGCGCCAGCAGCCAAGATATGGGGAATTCACCCCTCCACTTT. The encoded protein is CASSQDMGNSPLHF.

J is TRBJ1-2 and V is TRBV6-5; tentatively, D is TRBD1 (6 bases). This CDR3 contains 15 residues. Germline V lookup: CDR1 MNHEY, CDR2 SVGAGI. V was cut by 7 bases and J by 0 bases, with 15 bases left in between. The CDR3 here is CASIPLGGPNYGYTF. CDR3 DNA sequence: TGTGCCAGCATCCCCCTCGGGGGGCCTAACTATGGCTACACCTTC.

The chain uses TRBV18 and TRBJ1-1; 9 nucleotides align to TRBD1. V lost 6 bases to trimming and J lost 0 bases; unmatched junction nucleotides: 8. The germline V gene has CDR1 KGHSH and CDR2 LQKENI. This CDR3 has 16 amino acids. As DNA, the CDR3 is TGTGCCAGCTCTTCTGGACAGGGGAGAATGAACACTGAAGCTTTCTTT. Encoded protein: CASSSGQGRMNTEAFF.

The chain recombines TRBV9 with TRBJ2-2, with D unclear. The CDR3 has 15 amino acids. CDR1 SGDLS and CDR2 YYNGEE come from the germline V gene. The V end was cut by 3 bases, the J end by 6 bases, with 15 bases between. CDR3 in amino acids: CASSAVALGSGELFF. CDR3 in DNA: TGTGCCAGCAGCGCCGTAGCTTTGGGTTCCGGGGAGCTGTTTTTT. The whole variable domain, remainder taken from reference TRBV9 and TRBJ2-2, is DSGVTQTPKHLITATGQRVTLRCSPRSGDLSVYWYQQSLDQGLQFLIQYYNGEERAKGNILERFSAQQFPDLHSELNLSSLELGDSALYFCASSAVALGSGELFFGEGSRLTVL.

This CDR3 reads CASSWGGTDTQYF. CDR3 nucleotides: TGTGCCAGCAGCTGGGGAGGCACAGATACGCAGTATTTT. The chain recombines TRBV7-9 with TRBJ2-3; D possibly corresponds to TRBD2 (5 bases). V gave up 4 bases and J gave up 1 base, with 6 bases separating them. CDR3 length: 13 amino acids. Germline V gene lookup returns CDR1 SEHNR and CDR2 FQNEAQ (reference sequence).